The 10 T cell receptor beta chains reported below all come from one sample, sequenced in a study of blood T cells in healthy people across ages. The use of a sample-barcoded 5' primer and a J-beta primer mix characterized a second PCR of roughly 6 to 11 cycles. TCRdb recomputed calls from the 5' RACE reads with MiXCR, one row per CDR3 protein. The repertoire consists of about 1 million distinct CDR3 sequences, with 40% to 55% occurring once and the leading ten covering approximately 19%. Sequenced material: blood. The receptors were gathered from an older woman in good health.

The rearrangement uses TRBV20-1 and TRBJ2-7; TRBD2 agrees at 9 bases. The germline gives CDR1 DFQATT, CDR2 SNEGSKA (reference sequence). V lost 3 bases, J lost 1 base, and 10 bases stayed unmatched. The CDR3 runs to 16 residues. CDR3 coding DNA: TGCAGTGCTAGTGGCCGTCTAGCGGGAATTTCCTACGAGCAGTACTTC. Protein product: CSASGRLAGISYEQYF.

The sample holds a few counts of this clonotype. J is TRBJ1-5 and V is TRBV3-1; 7 bases map to TRBD1. This CDR3 has 14 amino acids. Trimming at V came to 4 bases and at J to 6 bases, leaving 6 bases not matched to a gene. Germline CDR1 reads LGHDT; CDR2 reads YNNKEL (reference sequence). In DNA, the CDR3 is TGTGCCAGCAGCCCAACAGGGGCGGGTCAGCCCCAGCATTTT. Encoded protein: CASSPTGAGQPQHF.

The rearrangement joins TRBV6-6 to TRBJ1-5; 7 positions agree with TRBD1. The V and J ends lost 6 bases and 3 bases, in that order; junction bases with no gene match: 8. Per germline, CDR1 MNHNY and CDR2 SVGAGI (reference sequence). There are 15 residues in the CDR3. DNA for the CDR3: TGTGCCAGCAGGCGACAGGGAGCTAACAATCAGCCCCAGCATTTT. Protein: CASRRQGANNQPQHF.

A word on this clonotype: This clone may be a read error of a much larger clone one base away. This chain joins TRBV12-3 or TRBV12-4 and TRBJ2-5; D gene unclear. Trimming pared 3 bases from V and 11 bases from J, leaving 19 bases between. The CDR3 covers 14 residues. The chain's CDR3 is CASSFQKGNNEQYF. The CDR3 bases are TGTGCCAGCAGTTTTCAGAAGGGCAACAATGAGCAGTACTTC.

The rearrangement uses TRBV12-3 or TRBV12-4 and TRBJ2-3; D ambiguous. V was clipped by 7 bases and J by 1 base, with 12 bases between them. The CDR3 sequence is 14 residues long. This CDR3 reads CASTRRVRTDTQYF. The CDR3 DNA reads as TGTGCCAGCACTCGGAGAGTACGCACAGATACGCAGTATTTT.

The chain couples TRBV4-2 to TRBJ2-7, with 11 bases matching TRBD2. Looked up from germline, CDR1 is LGHNA and CDR2 is YNFKEQ. V lost 0 bases and J lost 0; bases outside the gene matches: 1. The CDR3 sequence is 16 residues long. For the CDR3, the DNA is TGTGCCAGCAGCCAAGAAGGGACTAGCGGCTCCTACGAGCAGTACTTC. Its protein is CASSQEGTSGSYEQYF.

V and J are TRBV20-1 and TRBJ2-5; D remains ambiguous. Germline V gene sequence: CDR1 DFQATT, CDR2 SNEGSKA (reference sequence). Between the trimmed V and J ends, which lost 3 bases and 4 bases, there was a span of 6 bases. This CDR3 region has 11 residues. CDR3 coding DNA: TGCAGTGCTAGCGTAGGAGAGACCCAGTACTTC. This translates into CSASVGETQYF.

The chain recombines TRBV5-1 with TRBJ2-1; no reliable D call. CDR1 and CDR2 from the germline V gene are SGHRS and YFSETQ. This CDR3 contains 12 residues. V lost 7 bases and J lost 8, with 13 bases in between. The CDR3 coding sequence is TGCGCCAGCGGCGTAGGTTGGGATGAGCAGTTCTTC. Amino acid sequence: CASGVGWDEQFF.

The chain recombines TRBV28 with TRBJ2-7; D gene ambiguous. CDR1 MDHEN and CDR2 SYDVKM come from the germline V gene. The V end lost 8 bases, the J end lost 0 bases, and 14 bases lay between the germline ends. This CDR3 contains 14 residues. For the CDR3, the DNA is TGTGCCAGCGCTGGACCAGCCGACTCCTACGAGCAGTACTTC. This translates into CASAGPADSYEQYF.

This chain uses TRBV6-1 with TRBJ2-4; D might be TRBD2 (6 bases). The J call is in doubt because the DNA end fits TRBJ2-5 better. The CDR3 spans 14 residues. Germline CDR1 is MNHNS and CDR2 is SASEGT. CDR3 residues: CASSGTAGQETQYF. The CDR3 DNA is TGTGCCAGCAGTGGCACCGCGGGACAAGAGACCCAGTACTTC.